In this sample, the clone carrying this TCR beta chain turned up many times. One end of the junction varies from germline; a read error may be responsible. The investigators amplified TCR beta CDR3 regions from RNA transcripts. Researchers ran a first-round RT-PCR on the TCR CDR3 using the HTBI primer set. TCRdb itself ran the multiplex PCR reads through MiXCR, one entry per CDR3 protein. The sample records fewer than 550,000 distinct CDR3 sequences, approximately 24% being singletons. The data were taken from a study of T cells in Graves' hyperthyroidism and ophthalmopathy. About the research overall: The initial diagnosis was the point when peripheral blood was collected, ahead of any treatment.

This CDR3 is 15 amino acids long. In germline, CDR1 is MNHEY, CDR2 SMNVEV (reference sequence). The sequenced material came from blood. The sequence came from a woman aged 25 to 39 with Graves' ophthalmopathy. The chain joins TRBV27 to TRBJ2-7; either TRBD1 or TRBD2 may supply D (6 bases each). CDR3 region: CASRPPPGDSHEQYF. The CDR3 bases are TGTGCCAGCAGACCCCCTCCAGGGGACTCCCACGAGCAGTACTTC.